Detailed here is one T cell receptor (beta chain). The source of the sample is a study of shared clonotypes between healthy human individuals. About the research overall: Those who served as donors were two women and three men between the ages of 18 and 49.

CDR3 length equals 17 residues. Germline-derived CDR1 and CDR2 are SGHRS and YFSETQ. The junction had 11 bases not matched to a gene; V was cut back by 4 bases and J by 6 bases. Splitting of CD4+ cells produced CD45RA+ naive and CD45RA-negative memory subsets. Deep-level assay runs were performed. Each subset's genomic DNA was split evenly across several immunoSEQ plates. TCRdb keeps only in-frame clones here, not all; method: immunoSEQ multiplex PCR. Among 500,000 to 550,000 clones listed, about 96% were seen once. The clonotype comes from a woman between 25 and 40 years old in good health. The sample comprised naive CD4+ T cells sorted from blood. Subset here: CD45RA+ positively selected. The chain is built from TRBV5-1 and TRBJ1-4, with TRBD1 matching 11 bases. CDR3 sequence reads: CASSTGQGASRDEKLFF. The CDR3 DNA reads TGCGCCAGCAGCACCGGACAGGGGGCCTCAAGAGATGAAAAACTGTTTTTT.